These 29 T cell receptor beta chains share one sample of origin, sequenced in a study of blood T cell repertoires in COVID-19. The method was immunoSEQ multiplex PCR; TCRdb's version includes in-frame clones alone and lacks a portion of them. This table holds over 200,000 clones, nearly 85% found once. Source material: peripheral blood. Receptors originate from a woman aged 30 to 39 with COVID-19, enrolled during active disease.

This rearrangement joins TRBV4-1 to TRBJ2-7; D call uncertain. Germline-derived CDR1 and CDR2 are MGHRA and YSYEKL. Trimming shortened V by 0 bases and J by 2 bases, and 8 bases separated the two germline ends. The CDR3 is 14 amino acids. This CDR3 is CASSQDRWPYEQYF. In DNA form, the CDR3 reads TGCGCCAGCAGCCAAGACCGATGGCCCTACGAGCAGTACTTC.

The V and J genes are TRBV5-1 and TRBJ2-5; TRBD1 agrees at 8 bases. This CDR3 comprises 17 residues. Trimming cost V 0 bases and J 5 bases; bases outside gene matches: 12. The germline V gene has CDR1 SGHRS and CDR2 YFSETQ. In DNA form, the CDR3 reads TGCGCCAGCAGCTTGGTAGGACAGGGAACTACTAGGGAGACCCAGTACTTC. Its protein is CASSLVGQGTTRETQYF. Full variable domain (outside the CDR3, taken from reference TRBV5-1 and TRBJ2-5): KAGVTQTPRYLIKTRGQQVTLSCSPISGHRSVSWYQQTPGQGLQFLFEYFSETQRNKGNFPGRFSGRQFSNSRSEMNVSTLELGDSALYLCASSLVGQGTTRETQYFGPGTRLLVL.

V and J are TRBV3-1 (or the pseudogene TRBV3-2) and TRBJ1-4; tentatively, D is TRBD1 (6 bases). Germline V lookup: CDR1 LGHDT, CDR2 YNNKEL (reference sequence). Trimming cost V 2 bases and J 8 bases, with 15 bases left between them. This CDR3 has 15 amino acids. CDR3 in amino acids: CASSQFQGLSEKLFF. CDR3 DNA sequence: TGTGCCAGCAGCCAATTTCAGGGGTTAAGCGAAAAACTGTTTTTT.

The chain joins TRBV7-8 to TRBJ2-7, with D possibly TRBD2 on 6 matching bases. This CDR3 contains 16 residues. CDR1 is SGHVS and CDR2 is FQNEAQ in the germline V gene. Trimming shortened V by 0 bases and J by 3 bases, and 15 bases separated the two germline ends. The CDR3 sequence is CASSLAPGRGSYEQYF. The CDR3 coding sequence is TGTGCCAGCAGCTTAGCCCCCGGACGGGGGAGCTACGAGCAGTACTTC.

V and J are TRBV5-4 and TRBJ1-1, with unresolved D. CDR1 is SGHNT, CDR2 YYREEE, per germline (reference sequence). V lost 2 bases and J 2 bases, leaving 13 bases between the germline ends. The CDR3 spans 15 residues. CDR3 amino acids: CASSLTEHLNTEAFF. In nucleotides, the CDR3 is TGTGCCAGCAGCTTAACAGAACACCTTAACACTGAAGCTTTCTTT.

The genes are TRBV7-3 and TRBJ2-2; D possibly corresponds to TRBD2 (5 bases). The CDR3 runs 13 residues. Germline values: CDR1 SGHTA, CDR2 FQGTGA. Deletions cut 2 bases from V and 6 bases from J, with 7 bases between. The CDR3 is CASSLEGAGELFF. The CDR3 bases are TGTGCCAGCAGCTTAGAGGGAGCCGGGGAGCTGTTTTTT.

The rearrangement joins TRBV5-6 to TRBJ2-1, with TRBD1 matching over 9 bases. The CDR3 loop spans 18 amino acids. Germline-derived CDR1 and CDR2 are SGHDT and YYEEEE. Unmatched junction bases numbered 12, after V lost 2 bases and J lost 3 bases. CDR3 nucleotide sequence: TGTGCCAGCAGCTTCGGACAGGGGTCCCCTTCGCTCTACAATGAGCAGTTCTTC. Translated, it gives CASSFGQGSPSLYNEQFF. The variable domain in full, completed from reference TRBV5-6 and TRBJ2-1, reads DAGVTQSPTHLIKTRGQQVTLRCSPKSGHDTVSWYQQALGQGPQFIFQYYEEEERQRGNFPDRFSGHQFPNYSSELNVNALLLGDSALYLCASSFGQGSPSLYNEQFFGPGTRLTVL.

J is TRBJ2-3 and V is TRBV7-3, with D possibly being TRBD2 (6 bases). Germline loops: CDR1 SGHTA, CDR2 FQGTGA. Trimming shortened V by 6 bases and J by 3 bases, and 16 bases separated the two germline ends. CDR3 length equals 15 residues. CDR3 nucleotide sequence: TGTGCCAGCAGGCCGGGGGAATGGGCAACAGATACGCAGTATTTT. This translates into CASRPGEWATDTQYF.

The chain is built from TRBV18 and TRBJ2-1; TRBD1 agrees at 7 bases. CDR1 is KGHSH, CDR2 LQKENI, per germline. Trimming removed 7 bases from V and 1 base from J; junction bases left unmatched: 7. This CDR3 comprises 15 residues. In DNA form, the CDR3 reads TGTGCCAGCTGCCACGGACAGGCGTCCTACAATGAGCAGTTCTTC. It yields the protein CASCHGQASYNEQFF.

The chain uses TRBV4-1 and TRBJ2-3; D may be TRBD1 (5 bases). The CDR3 totals 13 residues. V gave up 6 bases and J gave up 0 bases, with 7 bases separating them. Per the germline V gene, CDR1 is MGHRA and CDR2 is YSYEKL. The CDR3 region has the DNA TGCGCCAGCAGTCCAGGGAGCACAGATACGCAGTATTTT. This codes for CASSPGSTDTQYF.

The chain carries TRBV7-9 and TRBJ1-4, with TRBD1 matching over 8 bases. V trimming: 4 bases; J trimming: 7 bases; junction bases outside the gene matches: 11. CDR3 length: 16 amino acids. The germline gives CDR1 SEHNR, CDR2 FQNEAQ (reference sequence). The CDR3 DNA sequence: TGTGCCAGCAGCTCGCAACCGGACAGGGTTTCTGAAAAACTGTTTTTT. Translation gives CASSSQPDRVSEKLFF.

This chain connects TRBV30 to TRBJ2-5, with 8 bases identical to TRBD1. V trimming: 1 base; J trimming: 13 bases; junction bases outside the gene matches: 5. The CDR3 runs 11 residues. CDR1 GTSNPN and CDR2 SVGIG come from the germline V gene (reference sequence). The CDR3 protein is CAWSAQGAGYF. The CDR3 DNA reads TGTGCCTGGAGTGCGCAGGGGGCAGGGTACTTC.

The chain has TRBV14 and TRBJ1-1; D is unresolved. V was shortened by 3 bases and J by 0 bases, with 5 bases between the two germline ends. The CDR3 length is 13 residues. Germline CDR1 SGHDN, CDR2 FVKESK. CDR3 protein: CASSQNLNTEAFF. CDR3 coding DNA: TGTGCCAGCAGCCAGAACTTGAACACTGAAGCTTTCTTT. The variable domain in full, with the rest retrieved from reference TRBV14 and TRBJ1-1, is EAGVTQFPSHSVIEKGQTVTLRCDPISGHDNLYWYRRVMGKEIKFLLHFVKESKQDESGMPNNRFLAERTGGTYSTLKVQPAELEDSGVYFCASSQNLNTEAFFGQGTRLTVV.

The chain recombines TRBV11-2 with TRBJ2-3; 7 bases match TRBD1. Germline V gene sequence: CDR1 SGHAT, CDR2 FQNNGV. Trimming cost V 4 bases and J 5 bases; bases outside gene matches: 3. This CDR3 is built from 13 residues. CDR3 bases: TGTGCCAGCAGCTCACCAGGGGGAGATACGCAGTATTTT. Its translation: CASSSPGGDTQYF.

The rearrangement joins TRBV5-1 to TRBJ2-3; TRBD1 matches at 11 bases. The CDR3 totals 15 residues. V lost 0 bases and J lost 4; bases outside the gene matches: 1. CDR1 is SGHRS and CDR2 is YFSETQ in the germline V gene. The CDR3, as DNA: TGCGCCAGCAGCTTGGTGGGACAGGGGGCAGATACGCAGTATTTT. Protein: CASSLVGQGADTQYF.

The chain carries TRBV3-1 (or the pseudogene TRBV3-2) and TRBJ1-4, with a possible D match to TRBD1 (6 bases). V lost 1 base to trimming and J lost 11 bases, with 11 bases between them. The V gene's germline CDR1 is LGHDT and CDR2 YNNKEL (reference sequence). This CDR3 has 13 residues. The CDR3 loop is CASSQAPDSKLFF. CDR3 in DNA: TGTGCCAGCAGCCAAGCTCCGGACAGTAAACTGTTTTTT.

This clone was seen a single time. The chain employs TRBV9 and TRBJ2-7, with 7 bases identical to TRBD2. This CDR3 is built from 16 residues. J lost 3 bases, V lost 0 bases, and 9 bases had no gene match. Germline V lookup: CDR1 SGDLS, CDR2 YYNGEE. The CDR3 DNA reads TGTGCCAGCAGCGTAGGTGTGGCGGGAGAATTCTACGAGCAGTACTTC. Its translation: CASSVGVAGEFYEQYF.

The chain recombines TRBV5-6 with TRBJ1-1, with D perhaps TRBD1 (6 bases). The CDR3 sequence is 13 residues long. Between the trimmed V and J ends, which lost 3 bases and 5 bases, there was a span of 11 bases. Germline lookup yields CDR1 SGHDT and CDR2 YYEEEE. The CDR3 protein is CASSWTAGTEAFF. DNA of the CDR3: TGTGCCAGCAGCTGGACAGCCGGGACTGAAGCTTTCTTT.

This clone was detected many times. The CDR3 DNA reads as TGTGCCAGCAGCGTAGAGGGAGGCCAGAGGTCACCCCTCCACTTT. Translated, it gives CASSVEGGQRSPLHF. The chain carries TRBV9 and TRBJ1-6; D is undetermined. The CDR3 contains 15 residues. Germline loops: CDR1 SGDLS, CDR2 YYNGEE. The V end was cut by 0 bases, the J end by 10 bases, with 14 bases between.

The gene calls are TRBV18 and TRBJ2-5; 11 positions match TRBD1. The CDR3 totals 13 residues. Germline V lookup: CDR1 KGHSH, CDR2 LQKENI. The ends lost 10 bases at V and 4 bases at J; junction bases unmatched: 5. The CDR3 region is CATSGTGGETQYF. CDR3 coding DNA: TGTGCCACCTCCGGGACAGGGGGAGAGACCCAGTACTTC. Variable domain in full (rest from reference TRBV18 and TRBJ2-5): NAGVMQNPRHLVRRRGQEARLRCSPMKGHSHVYWYRQLPEEGLKFMVYLQKENIIDESGMPKERFSAEFPKEGPSILRIQQVVRGDSAAYFCATSGTGGETQYFGPGTRLLVL.

The chain recombines TRBV4-1 with TRBJ1-4; 9 bases fit TRBD1. Germline loops: CDR1 MGHRA, CDR2 YSYEKL. CDR3 length: 18 amino acids. The V and J ends lost 3 bases and 3 bases, in that order; junction bases with no gene match: 11. Here the CDR3 DNA reads TGCGCCAGCAGCCAGCCCCGGGACAGGGCGGACTCTAATGAAAAACTGTTTTTT. It specifies CASSQPRDRADSNEKLFF.

This chain links TRBV19 with TRBJ1-5; TRBD1 agrees at 8 bases. V lost 4 bases and J lost 1; bases outside the gene matches: 12. There are 18 residues in the CDR3. Germline V lookup: CDR1 LNHDA, CDR2 SQIVND (reference sequence). CDR3 nucleotide sequence: TGTGCCAGTAGTACGGGGAAGACAGGGGATAGAAGCAATCAGCCCCAGCATTTT. Its translation is CASSTGKTGDRSNQPQHF. Drawing the rest from reference TRBV19 and TRBJ1-5, the complete variable domain is DGGITQSPKYLFRKEGQNVTLSCEQNLNHDAMYWYRQDPGQGLRLIYYSQIVNDFQKGDIAEGYSVSREKKESFPLTVTSAQKNPTAFYLCASSTGKTGDRSNQPQHFGDGTRLSIL.

This rearrangement joins TRBV30 to TRBJ1-2; TRBD1 is a possible D gene (6 bases). CDR3 length: 13 amino acids. Per germline, CDR1 GTSNPN and CDR2 SVGIG (reference sequence). With 4 bases removed from V and 2 bases from J, the gap between germline ends came to 11 bases. The CDR3 is CAWTLGTNYGYTF. Written as DNA, the CDR3 is TGTGCCTGGACCCTCGGGACAAACTATGGCTACACCTTC.

This clone appeared many times. V and J are TRBV7-9 and TRBJ1-1; no clear D gene. The CDR3 consists of 12 residues. Deletions cut 2 bases from V and 2 bases from J, with 3 bases between. Germline V lookup: CDR1 SEHNR, CDR2 FQNEAQ (reference sequence). CDR3 in amino acids: CASSLINTEAFF. Written as DNA, the CDR3 is TGTGCCAGCAGCTTAATAAACACTGAAGCTTTCTTT.

In DNA, the CDR3 is TGCGCCAGCAGCCCGGGACAGGGGGTTTTCGGCTACACCTTC. Amino acids: CASSPGQGVFGYTF. The rearrangement uses TRBV4-3 and TRBJ1-2; TRBD1 agrees at 11 bases. Losses at the gene ends were 4 bases for V and 8 bases for J; bases not matched to a gene: 6. In germline, CDR1 is LGHNA, CDR2 YSLEER. This CDR3 is 14 amino acids long.

V and J are TRBV10-3 and TRBJ1-1, with TRBD1 matching 9 bases. V shed 9 bases and J 6 bases; nucleotides not matched to a gene: 14. The CDR3 is made up of 15 amino acids. The germline V gene has CDR1 ENHRY and CDR2 SYGVKD. The CDR3 DNA follows: TGTGCCATAGGGGTGGGAGGGACAGGGCCGTCTGAAGCTTTCTTT. It is translated as CAIGVGGTGPSEAFF.

The chain couples TRBV6-4 to TRBJ2-3; D unclear. V was shortened by 1 base and J by 7 bases, with 6 bases between the two germline ends. This CDR3 spans 12 amino acids. Germline V gene lookup returns CDR1 MRHNA and CDR2 SNTAGT. This CDR3 is CASSDYSYTQYF. The CDR3 region has the DNA TGTGCCAGCAGTGACTATTCATATACGCAGTATTTT.

V usage is TRBV7-9 and J usage is TRBJ1-6; 12 bases map to TRBD1. This CDR3 region has 16 residues. V lost 3 bases and J lost 10; bases outside the gene matches: 7. From germline, CDR1 is SEHNR and CDR2 FQNEAQ (reference sequence). DNA for the CDR3: TGTGCCAGCAGCTTCGCCGGGACAGGGGGCCGGTCACCCCTCCACTTT. Its protein product is CASSFAGTGGRSPLHF.

The chain joins TRBV7-9 to TRBJ2-3, with TRBD2 as a possible D gene (6 bases). V gave up 6 bases and J gave up 4 bases, with 17 bases separating them. Looked up from germline, CDR1 is SEHNR and CDR2 is FQNEAQ (reference sequence). This CDR3 has 15 residues. The CDR3 DNA sequence: TGTGCCAGCAGTTTTGGGGGGTTTTCGGCAGATACGCAGTATTTT. Protein product: CASSFGGFSADTQYF. Together with reference TRBV7-9 and TRBJ2-3, the CDR3 gives the full variable domain: DTGVSQNPRHKITKRGQNVTFRCDPISEHNRLYWYRQTLGQGPEFLTYFQNEAQLEKSRLLSDRFSAERPKGSFSTLEIQRTEQGDSAMYLCASSFGGFSADTQYFGPGTRLTVL.